The 23 T cell receptor beta chains below come from one sample, sequenced in a study of cytomegalovirus exposure and HLA in healthy donors. This PCR relied on a set of 60 Vbeta primers and 13 Jbeta primers. This table comes from immunoSEQ multiplex PCR, and its TCRdb copy is limited to in-frame clones, with some not included. The profile shows approximately 190,000 clones, approximately 84% of them singletons. Sequenced material: PBMCs. These receptors were obtained from a man aged 50 to 59 in good health and CMV-seronegative.

The chain uses TRBV5-1 and TRBJ2-3; 7 nucleotides line up with TRBD1. The CDR3 totals 13 residues. V lost 7 bases, J lost 2 bases, and 4 bases stayed unmatched. From germline, CDR1 is SGHRS and CDR2 YFSETQ. In DNA form, the CDR3 reads TGCGCCAGCGGAACAGGGGACACAGATACGCAGTATTTT. This codes for CASGTGDTDTQYF.

The rearrangement links TRBV19 to TRBJ1-2; TRBD1 matches at 8 bases. This CDR3 has 14 amino acids. Looked up from germline, CDR1 is LNHDA and CDR2 is SQIVND (reference sequence). Unmatched junction bases numbered 4, after V lost 5 bases and J lost 2 bases. The DNA for the CDR3 is TGTGCCAGTAGTCCCAGGGGGCCGAACTATGGCTACACCTTC. Translating gives CASSPRGPNYGYTF.

The V call is TRBV27, the J call TRBJ2-2; 7 nucleotides line up with TRBD2. CDR1 and CDR2 from the germline V gene are MNHEY and SMNVEV (reference sequence). The CDR3 contains 13 residues. V was clipped by 5 bases and J by 7 bases; unmatched bases: 4. Here the CDR3 reads CASSLRTSGELFF. DNA of the CDR3: TGTGCCAGCAGTCTCCGGACTAGCGGGGAGCTGTTTTTT.

This clone was seen a handful of times. Other DNA sequences in the sample encode the same CDR3. This chain uses TRBV4-3 with TRBJ2-2; 14 nucleotides line up with TRBD2. Germline V gene data show CDR1 as LGHNA and CDR2 as YSLEER. With 0 bases clipped from V and 10 bases from J, the junction kept 7 bases outside the gene matches. The CDR3 is 17 amino acids. CDR3 residues: CASSQDRTSGGKVELFF. The CDR3 region has the DNA TGCGCCAGCAGCCAAGATCGGACTAGCGGGGGGAAGGTGGAGCTGTTTTTT.

DNA for the CDR3: TGTGCCACACGGAGCGGCGGTAGCTCCTACGAGCAGTACTTC. As protein: CATRSGGSSYEQYF. The chain uses TRBV10-3 and TRBJ2-7, with D tentatively TRBD2 (5 bases). The CDR3 runs to 14 residues. Germline V gives CDR1 ENHRY, CDR2 SYGVKD. Trimming stripped 10 bases from V and 0 bases from J, with 16 bases between.

J is TRBJ1-1 and V is TRBV11-3, with TRBD1 matching 7 bases. V shed 0 bases, J shed 14 bases, and the junction held 9 bases outside the gene matches. The germline gives CDR1 SGHNT, CDR2 YENEEA. The CDR3 sequence is 13 residues long. CDR3 in DNA: TGTGCCAGCAGCTTAGACACCGGGACAGACGGATTCTTT. Translated: CASSLDTGTDGFF.

This CDR3 is CASSPAGTSGRNNEQFF. The DNA of the CDR3 is TGTGCCAGCTCGCCGGCCGGGACTAGCGGGAGGAACAATGAGCAGTTCTTC. V usage is TRBV18 and J usage is TRBJ2-1, with 15 bases matching TRBD2. Trimming removed 6 bases from V and 5 bases from J; junction bases left unmatched: 8. This CDR3 has 17 amino acids. Germline-derived CDR1 and CDR2 are KGHSH and LQKENI.

With respect to this clone: The sample carries other DNA sequences with the same CDR3. V usage is TRBV20-1 and J usage is TRBJ2-7; D remains unclear. The CDR3 consists of 11 residues. The germline V and J ends were trimmed by 3 bases and 6 bases, with 9 bases remaining between them. The V gene's germline CDR1 is DFQATT and CDR2 SNEGSKA (reference sequence). CDR3 in DNA: TGCAGTGCTAGGGCCCTTTCCGAGCAGTACTTC. Amino acid sequence: CSARALSEQYF.

This chain connects TRBV7-9 to TRBJ1-4; D may be TRBD1 (6 bases). The V gene lost 5 bases and the J gene lost 8 bases, with 15 bases spanning the gap. Germline lookup yields CDR1 SEHNR and CDR2 FQNEAQ (reference sequence). The CDR3 is made up of 14 amino acids. In DNA form, the CDR3 reads TGTGCCAGCAGCCGAAAACAGGGTAAAGAAAAACTGTTTTTT. This sequence encodes CASSRKQGKEKLFF.

The chain joins TRBV18 to TRBJ2-5, with D possibly TRBD2 on 7 matching bases. The CDR3 runs 16 residues. In germline, CDR1 is KGHSH, CDR2 LQKENI. V lost 3 bases and J lost 5, with 19 bases in between. In DNA form, the CDR3 reads TGTGCCAGCTCACCGTATCTCGGCAGGGGAGGGGAGACCCAGTACTTC. This translates into CASSPYLGRGGETQYF.

The CDR3 here is CASSLAPGQGAEGYTF. The CDR3 nucleotides read TGTGCCAGCAGCTTAGCCCCAGGACAGGGGGCTGAGGGCTACACCTTC. J is TRBJ1-2 and V is TRBV7-2; 11 nucleotides match TRBD1. After removal of 0 bases from V and 8 bases from J, the junction contained 8 bases not matched to a gene. Per germline, CDR1 SGHTA and CDR2 FQGNSA. This CDR3 has 16 residues.

The rearrangement links TRBV10-3 to TRBJ1-5; TRBD1 is a possible D gene (6 bases). CDR3 length: 15 residues. V lost 0 bases and J lost 0, with 6 bases in between. The V gene's germline CDR1 is ENHRY and CDR2 SYGVKD. The CDR3 region has the DNA TGTGCCATCAGTGAGTCGGGACATAGCAATCAGCCCCAGCATTTT. Amino acids: CAISESGHSNQPQHF.

This chain connects TRBV5-8 to TRBJ2-5, with a tentative D call TRBD2 (6 bases). This CDR3 has 14 residues. The germline gives CDR1 SGHTS, CDR2 YDEGEE. V lost 6 bases and J 3 bases, leaving 15 bases between the germline ends. The chain's CDR3 is CASNLGDFEETQYF. In DNA, the CDR3 is TGTGCCAGCAACTTAGGGGACTTCGAAGAGACCCAGTACTTC.

The chain links TRBV19 to TRBJ1-1; 8 positions agree with TRBD1. The trim removed 6 bases at V and 6 bases at J, leaving 6 bases unmatched. CDR3 length: 13 residues. Germline V gene sequence: CDR1 LNHDA, CDR2 SQIVND (reference sequence). The CDR3 protein is CASSRTGIAEAFF. In DNA, the CDR3 is TGTGCCAGTAGCAGGACAGGGATCGCTGAAGCTTTCTTT.

A note on this clone: The junction does not match germline at one end; this may be a read error. The V gene is TRBV6-1, the J gene TRBJ2-7; D gene uncertain. This CDR3 is 13 amino acids long. Germline V gene data show CDR1 as MNHNS and CDR2 as SASEGT. The chain's CDR3 is CASTEPSPYEQYF. The CDR3 nucleotides read TGTGCCAGCACTGAACCCTCTCCCTACGAGCAGTACTTC.

The DNA for the CDR3 is TGTGCCAGCAGTTACTCGAGTAGCGGGGGCTACGAGCAGTACTTC. This translates into CASSYSSSGGYEQYF. V usage is TRBV6-6 and J usage is TRBJ2-7; 9 bases match TRBD2. Per germline, CDR1 MNHNY and CDR2 SVGAGI (reference sequence). V gave up 0 bases and J gave up 3 bases; unmatched junction bases: 3. The CDR3 spans 15 residues.

V is TRBV30 and J is TRBJ1-2; D gene uncertain. This CDR3 has 10 amino acids. V lost 2 bases and J 9 bases, leaving 7 bases between the germline ends. Germline V gives CDR1 GTSNPN, CDR2 SVGIG (reference sequence). Here the CDR3 DNA reads TGTGCCTGGAGTCCTCAGAGCTACACCTTC. It yields the protein CAWSPQSYTF.

This clone came up once. The chain has TRBV7-2 and TRBJ2-1; 8 positions agree with TRBD2. Germline trimming cut 5 bases from V and 4 bases from J; bases unmatched to any gene: 7. Germline V gene sequence: CDR1 SGHTA, CDR2 FQGNSA. This CDR3 spans 15 amino acids. The CDR3 nucleotides read TGTGCCAGCAGCCAGAAGGTAGCGGGGTACAATGAGCAGTTCTTC. It translates to CASSQKVAGYNEQFF.

The rearrangement joins TRBV5-5 to TRBJ2-7; 16 nucleotides align to TRBD2. Germline V gives CDR1 SGHKS, CDR2 YYEKEE (reference sequence). V dropped 3 bases and J dropped 4; count of bases not matched to a gene: 7. CDR3 length equals 17 residues. CDR3 coding DNA: TGTGCCAGCAGCTCCCCGGGACTAGCGGGGGGGTTTTACGAGCAGTACTTC. It codes for CASSSPGLAGGFYEQYF.

This chain joins TRBV5-6 and TRBJ2-5; D perhaps matches TRBD1 (6 bases). CDR1 is SGHDT, CDR2 YYEEEE, per germline. The CDR3 spans 15 residues. The V and J ends lost 3 bases and 5 bases respectively, with 17 bases between them. The CDR3 sequence is CASSWSAGAGETQYF. In DNA form, the CDR3 reads TGTGCCAGCAGCTGGTCTGCAGGGGCAGGGGAGACCCAGTACTTC. The full variable domain, in which reference TRBV5-6 and TRBJ2-5 provide the parts outside the CDR3, is DAGVTQSPTHLIKTRGQQVTLRCSPKSGHDTVSWYQQALGQGPQFIFQYYEEEERQRGNFPDRFSGHQFPNYSSELNVNALLLGDSALYLCASSWSAGAGETQYFGPGTRLLVL.

This sequence joins TRBV5-5 and TRBJ1-1; D unclear. This CDR3 contains 12 residues. Germline lookup yields CDR1 SGHKS and CDR2 YYEKEE (reference sequence). The germline V and J ends were trimmed by 2 bases and 6 bases, with 8 bases remaining between them. In nucleotides, the CDR3 is TGTGCCAGCAGCTTATTAAGCTCTGAAGCTTTCTTT. Protein sequence: CASSLLSSEAFF.

Comment on this clone: At one end the junction does not follow the germline gene, possibly because of a read error. The chain couples TRBV7-9 to TRBJ1-1, with 7 bases fitting TRBD1. The CDR3 sequence is 13 residues long. The germline CDR1 and CDR2 sequences are SEHNR and FQNEAQ (reference sequence). CDR3 region: CSSSLQGLSAAFF. The CDR3 DNA reads as TGTTCCAGCAGCTTACAGGGGCTCTCGGCCGCTTTCTTT.

V is TRBV10-3 and J is TRBJ2-2, with D unresolved. The germline V gene has CDR1 ENHRY and CDR2 SYGVKD. The ends were cut back, 6 bases at V and 3 bases at J, with 23 bases in the middle. This CDR3 has 18 amino acids. CDR3 amino acids: CAIRPVTRAPGYTGELFF. The CDR3 DNA follows: TGTGCCATCAGGCCAGTTACCCGTGCACCAGGATACACCGGGGAGCTGTTTTTT.